Below, 21 T cell receptor beta chains from the same sample are listed, as sequenced in a study of early T cells in non-severe SARS-CoV-2 infection. MiXCR, run by TCRdb on the 5' RACE reads, gives a single entry per CDR3 protein. The sample records 65,000 to 95,000 distinct CDR3 sequences, less than 20% being singletons. Sequenced sample: whole blood. Receptors originate from an adult who was a healthcare worker with PCR-confirmed SARS-CoV-2 infection or an uninfected control (not recorded which).

V gene TRBV12-5 combines with J gene TRBJ2-7, with D possibly TRBD1 on 6 matching bases. V lost 5 bases, J lost 2 bases, and 10 bases lay in between. Germline V gene data show CDR1 as LGHNT and CDR2 as FRNRAP. The CDR3 length is 13 residues. CDR3 residues: CASGHDRPYEQYF. The DNA of the CDR3 is TGTGCTAGTGGTCATGACAGGCCCTACGAGCAGTACTTC.

This chain joins TRBV5-1 and TRBJ2-5; 8 bases align to TRBD1. Germline CDR1 reads SGHRS; CDR2 reads YFSETQ. Losses at the gene ends were 0 bases for V and 1 base for J; bases not matched to a gene: 2. This CDR3 is 15 amino acids long. Here the CDR3 reads CASSLDDRGQETQYF. The CDR3 nucleotides are TGCGCCAGCAGCTTGGATGACAGGGGCCAAGAGACCCAGTACTTC.

V and J are TRBV9 and TRBJ2-1; 16 nucleotides match TRBD2. CDR1 and CDR2 from the germline V gene are SGDLS and YYNGEE. The CDR3 length is 15 residues. V lost 3 bases to trimming and J lost 8 bases; unmatched junction nucleotides: 2. CDR3 in amino acids: CASSGGTSGRDEQFF. The CDR3 nucleotides read TGTGCCAGCAGCGGAGGGACTAGCGGGAGGGATGAGCAGTTCTTC.

This clonotype was seen repeatedly, ten times or more. The V and J genes are TRBV11-1 and TRBJ2-3; D is unclear. Trimming pared 5 bases from V and 6 bases from J, leaving 12 bases between. CDR1 SGHAT and CDR2 FQDESV come from the germline V gene (reference sequence). The CDR3 has 13 residues. CDR3 in amino acids: CASSREPEDTQYF. The CDR3 coding sequence is TGTGCCAGCAGCCGCGAACCAGAGGATACGCAGTATTTT.

The sample holds a few counts of this clonotype. This rearrangement joins TRBV10-3 to TRBJ1-1; 11 bases are a match to TRBD1. Germline CDR1 is ENHRY and CDR2 is SYGVKD. This CDR3 spans 13 amino acids. Losses at the gene ends were 4 bases for V and 6 bases for J; bases not matched to a gene: 1. CDR3: CAISGGQGAEAFF. CDR3 nucleotides: TGTGCCATCAGTGGGGGACAGGGGGCTGAAGCTTTCTTT.

This clonotype was detected only a few times. CDR3 in amino acids: CASSSKGHTEAFF. In DNA, the CDR3 is TGTGCCAGCAGCTCGAAGGGGCACACTGAAGCTTTCTTT. The chain employs TRBV7-8 and TRBJ1-1; D perhaps matches TRBD1 (5 bases). Germline CDR1 SGHVS, CDR2 FQNEAQ. V shed 4 bases and J shed 3 bases, with 9 bases lying between them. The CDR3 has 13 amino acids.

This clonotype was seen a few times. The V gene is TRBV18, the J gene TRBJ2-6; 7 bases are shared with TRBD1. This CDR3 spans 16 amino acids. The V gene's germline CDR1 is KGHSH and CDR2 LQKENI. The V segment lost 3 bases and the J segment 1 base; nucleotides outside the gene matches: 3. The CDR3 DNA follows: TGTGCCAGCTCACCGTTACAGGGGTCTGGGGCCAACGTCCTGACTTTC. Translated, it gives CASSPLQGSGANVLTF.

This clonotype was seen a handful of times. The rearrangement links TRBV20-1 to TRBJ2-7; weak D call: TRBD2 (5 bases). This CDR3 spans 13 amino acids. Germline CDR1 DFQATT, CDR2 SNEGSKA (reference sequence). Trimming stripped 4 bases from V and 3 bases from J, with 13 bases between. This CDR3 reads CSAIPRRLYEQYF. The CDR3 DNA is TGCAGTGCTATCCCGCGGAGGCTCTACGAGCAGTACTTC.

This clonotype turned up a few times. The chain is built from TRBV14 and TRBJ1-2; D remains unclear. V was clipped by 0 bases and J by 8 bases, with 13 bases between them. This CDR3 comprises 14 residues. Germline CDR1 is SGHDN and CDR2 is FVKESK. The CDR3 region has the DNA TGTGCCAGCAGCCAAGATATAGGGTGGTACGGCTACACCTTC. It translates to CASSQDIGWYGYTF.

The chain employs TRBV10-3 and TRBJ2-5, with 8 bases that match TRBD1. The CDR3 spans 18 residues. V lost 2 bases to trimming and J lost 4 bases; unmatched junction nucleotides: 15. The germline gives CDR1 ENHRY, CDR2 SYGVKD. CDR3 in amino acids: CAISEPYNGQGSGETQYF. The CDR3 DNA follows: TGTGCCATCAGTGAGCCATACAACGGACAGGGCTCAGGAGAGACCCAGTACTTC.

This clonotype was found a few times. The rearrangement uses TRBV20-1 and TRBJ2-3; D is possibly TRBD2 (5 bases). The CDR3 is 15 residues long. V was clipped by 0 bases and J by 2 bases, with 12 bases between them. Looked up from germline, CDR1 is DFQATT and CDR2 is SNEGSKA (reference sequence). In DNA, the CDR3 is TGCAGTGCTAGAGATCGAACTAGTCCCACAGATACGCAGTATTTT. This translates into CSARDRTSPTDTQYF.

CDR3 nucleotide sequence: TGTGCCAGCGTCGCTACAGGAGGATACAATGAGCAGTTCTTC. Residues: CASVATGGYNEQFF. V is TRBV28 and J is TRBJ2-1, with D perhaps being TRBD1 or TRBD2 (5 bases each). CDR1 is MDHEN, CDR2 SYDVKM, per germline. CDR3 size: 14 residues. V shed 8 bases and J shed 4 bases, with 15 bases lying between them. The full variable domain, its missing parts supplied by reference TRBV28 and TRBJ2-1, is DVKVTQSSRYLVKRTGEKVFLECVQDMDHENMFWYRQDPGLGLRLIYFSYDVKMKEKGDIPEGYSVSREKKERFSLILESASTNQTSMYLCASVATGGYNEQFFGPGTRLTVL.

The rearrangement joins TRBV7-9 to TRBJ2-3, with a tentative D call TRBD2 (5 bases). This CDR3 is built from 15 residues. Germline assignment: CDR1 SEHNR and CDR2 FQNEAQ (reference sequence). V gave up 3 bases and J gave up 0 bases, with 10 bases separating them. The CDR3 coding sequence is TGTGCCAGCAGCTTGGGCGGGCCTAGCACAGATACGCAGTATTTT. As protein: CASSLGGPSTDTQYF. Combining the CDR3 with reference TRBV7-9 and TRBJ2-3 gives the whole variable domain DTGVSQNPRHKITKRGQNVTFRCDPISEHNRLYWYRQTLGQGPEFLTYFQNEAQLEKSRLLSDRFSAERPKGSFSTLEIQRTEQGDSAMYLCASSLGGPSTDTQYFGPGTRLTVL.

V usage is TRBV15 and J usage is TRBJ1-1, with 8 bases aligning to TRBD1. CDR3 size: 15 residues. Germline V gives CDR1 LNHNV, CDR2 YYDKDF (reference sequence). The V and J ends lost 5 bases and 5 bases, in that order; junction bases with no gene match: 10. CDR3 nucleotide sequence: TGTGCCACCAGCTCCCCCGGACAGGGAGAAACTGAAGCTTTCTTT. It codes for CATSSPGQGETEAFF. The full variable domain, rest sourced from reference TRBV15 and TRBJ1-1, is DAMVIQNPRYQVTQFGKPVTLSCSQTLNHNVMYWYQQKSSQAPKLLFHYYDKDFNNEADTPDNFQSRRPNTSFCFLDIRSPGLGDTAMYLCATSSPGQGETEAFFGQGTRLTVV.

This clonotype has ten or more counts. The chain combines TRBV7-2 with TRBJ1-3; D unresolved. Germline loops: CDR1 SGHTA, CDR2 FQGNSA. There are 15 residues in the CDR3. Trimming removed 3 bases at V and 0 bases at J, with 9 bases between. The DNA for the CDR3 is TGTGCCAGCAGCTTTGGCGTCATCTCTGGAAACACCATATATTTT. Protein sequence: CASSFGVISGNTIYF.

This chain's CDR3 is CASSLDRNTIYF. The CDR3 bases are TGTGCCAGCAGCTTGGACAGAAACACCATATATTTT. V gene TRBV11-2 combines with J gene TRBJ1-3; possible D gene TRBD1, 5 bases. Between the trimmed V and J ends, which lost 3 bases and 5 bases, there was a span of 5 bases. The CDR3 sequence is 12 residues long. Per germline, CDR1 SGHAT and CDR2 FQNNGV.

The rearrangement links TRBV5-1 to TRBJ1-6; TRBD1 is a possible D gene (6 bases). The germline CDR1 and CDR2 sequences are SGHRS and YFSETQ. V shed 1 base and J shed 8 bases, with 13 bases lying between them. CDR3 size: 15 residues. For the CDR3, the DNA is TGCGCCAGCAGCTTGTGGCAGGGGCGGGATTCACCCCTCCACTTT. This translates into CASSLWQGRDSPLHF.

This clonotype was counted ten times or more. V usage is TRBV5-6 and J usage is TRBJ2-3; D is uncertain. The CDR3 runs to 13 residues. The germline gives CDR1 SGHDT, CDR2 YYEEEE. Trimming took 1 base from V and 1 from J, leaving 4 bases between them. CDR3: CASSLTGTDTQYF. CDR3 nucleotide sequence: TGTGCCAGCAGCTTGACAGGCACAGATACGCAGTATTTT.

The chain is built from TRBV5-1 and TRBJ2-1, with D possibly being TRBD2 (5 bases). Trimming stripped 2 bases from V and 4 bases from J, with 10 bases between. The CDR3 has 14 residues. Per germline, CDR1 SGHRS and CDR2 YFSETQ. The CDR3 sequence is CASSLAASYNEQFF. CDR3 sequence (DNA): TGCGCCAGCAGCTTAGCGGCCAGTTACAATGAGCAGTTCTTC.

The chain is built from TRBV5-1 and TRBJ2-1; 8 bases fit TRBD2. The CDR3 is 14 amino acids. Germline CDR1 is SGHRS and CDR2 is YFSETQ. Losses at the gene ends were 6 bases for V and 9 bases for J; bases not matched to a gene: 11. The CDR3 DNA follows: TGCGCCAGCACCCCTATAGCGGGGTCCGGTGAGCAGTTCTTC. It encodes CASTPIAGSGEQFF.

This clonotype turned up a few times. The chain recombines TRBV20-1 with TRBJ2-3; TRBD2 aligns across 8 bases. This CDR3 is built from 15 residues. The germline V gene encodes CDR1 DFQATT and CDR2 SNEGSKA (reference sequence). V lost 6 bases and J lost 5; bases outside the gene matches: 13. CDR3 region: CSAEGGSGSLDTQYF. The CDR3 DNA reads as TGCAGTGCGGAGGGGGGGAGCGGGAGTCTAGATACGCAGTATTTT.